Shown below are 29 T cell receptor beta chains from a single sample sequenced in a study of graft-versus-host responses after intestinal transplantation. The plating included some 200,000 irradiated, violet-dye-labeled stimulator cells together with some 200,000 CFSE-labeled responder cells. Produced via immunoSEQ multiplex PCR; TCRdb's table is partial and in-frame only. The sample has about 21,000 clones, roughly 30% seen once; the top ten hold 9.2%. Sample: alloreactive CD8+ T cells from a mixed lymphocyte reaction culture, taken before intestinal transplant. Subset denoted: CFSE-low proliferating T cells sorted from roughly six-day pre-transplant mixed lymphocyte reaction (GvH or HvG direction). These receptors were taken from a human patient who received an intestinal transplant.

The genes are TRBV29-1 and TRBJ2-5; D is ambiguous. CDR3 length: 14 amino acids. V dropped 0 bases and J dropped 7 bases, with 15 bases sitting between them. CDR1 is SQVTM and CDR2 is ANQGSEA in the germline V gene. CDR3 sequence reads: CSVEDPPRERTQYF. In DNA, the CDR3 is TGCAGCGTTGAAGATCCCCCCAGAGAGCGGACCCAGTACTTC.

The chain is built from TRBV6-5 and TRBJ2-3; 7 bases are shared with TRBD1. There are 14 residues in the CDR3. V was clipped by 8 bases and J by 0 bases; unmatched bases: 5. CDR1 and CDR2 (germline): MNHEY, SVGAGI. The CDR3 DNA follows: TGTGCCAGCGGAAAGGGACAGAGCACAGATACGCAGTATTTT. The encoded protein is CASGKGQSTDTQYF.

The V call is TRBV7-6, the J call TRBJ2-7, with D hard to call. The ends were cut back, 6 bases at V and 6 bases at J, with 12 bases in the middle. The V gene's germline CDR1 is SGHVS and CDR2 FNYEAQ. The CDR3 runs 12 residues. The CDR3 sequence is CASSPHLSEQYF. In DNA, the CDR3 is TGTGCCAGCAGTCCCCATCTTAGCGAGCAGTACTTC.

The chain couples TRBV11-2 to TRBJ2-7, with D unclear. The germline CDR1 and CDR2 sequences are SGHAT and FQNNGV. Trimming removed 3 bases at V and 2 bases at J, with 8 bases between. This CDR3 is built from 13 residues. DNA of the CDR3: TGTGCCAGCAGCTTGACGGCAACCTACGAGCAGTACTTC. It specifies CASSLTATYEQYF.

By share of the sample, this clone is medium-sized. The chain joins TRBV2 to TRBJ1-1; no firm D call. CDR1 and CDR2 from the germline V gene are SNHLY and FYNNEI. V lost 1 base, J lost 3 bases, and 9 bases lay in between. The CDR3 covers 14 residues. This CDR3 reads CASSEGPGHTEAFF. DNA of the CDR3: TGTGCCAGCAGTGAAGGCCCCGGACACACTGAAGCTTTCTTT. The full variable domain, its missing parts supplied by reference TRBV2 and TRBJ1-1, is EPEVTQTPSHQVTQMGQEVILRCVPISNHLYFYWYRQILGQKVEFLVSFYNNEISEKSEIFDDQFSVERPDGSNFTLKIRSTKLEDSAMYFCASSEGPGHTEAFFGQGTRLTVV.

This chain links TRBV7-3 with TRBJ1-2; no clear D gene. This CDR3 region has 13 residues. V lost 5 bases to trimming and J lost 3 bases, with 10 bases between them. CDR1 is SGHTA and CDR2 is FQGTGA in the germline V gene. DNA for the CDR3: TGTGCCAGCAGCGGTAACACCTACTATGGCTACACCTTC. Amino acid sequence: CASSGNTYYGYTF.

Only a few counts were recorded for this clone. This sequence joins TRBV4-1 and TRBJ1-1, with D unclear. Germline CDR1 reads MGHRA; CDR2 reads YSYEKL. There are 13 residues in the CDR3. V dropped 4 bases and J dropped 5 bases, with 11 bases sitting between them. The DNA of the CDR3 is TGCGCCAGCAGCCCGGTCGAGCTGACTGAAGCTTTCTTT. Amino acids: CASSPVELTEAFF.

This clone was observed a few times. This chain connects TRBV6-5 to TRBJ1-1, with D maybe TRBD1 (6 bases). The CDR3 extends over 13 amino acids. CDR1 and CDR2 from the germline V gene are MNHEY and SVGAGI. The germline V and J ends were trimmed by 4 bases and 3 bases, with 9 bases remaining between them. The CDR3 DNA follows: TGTGCCAGCAGTTCCGGGACACACACTGAAGCTTTCTTT. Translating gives CASSSGTHTEAFF.

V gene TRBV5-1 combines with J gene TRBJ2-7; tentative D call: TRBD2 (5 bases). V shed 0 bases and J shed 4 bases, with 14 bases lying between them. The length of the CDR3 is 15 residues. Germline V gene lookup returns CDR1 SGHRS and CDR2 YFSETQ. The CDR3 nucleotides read TGCGCCAGCAGCTTGGGATTAGAAAGCGGTTACGAGCAGTACTTC. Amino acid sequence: CASSLGLESGYEQYF.

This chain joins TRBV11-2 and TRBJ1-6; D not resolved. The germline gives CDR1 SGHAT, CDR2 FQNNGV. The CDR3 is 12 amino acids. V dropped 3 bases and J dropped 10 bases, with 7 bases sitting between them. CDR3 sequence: CASSFELSPLHF. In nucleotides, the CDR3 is TGTGCCAGCAGCTTTGAGTTATCACCCCTCCACTTT.

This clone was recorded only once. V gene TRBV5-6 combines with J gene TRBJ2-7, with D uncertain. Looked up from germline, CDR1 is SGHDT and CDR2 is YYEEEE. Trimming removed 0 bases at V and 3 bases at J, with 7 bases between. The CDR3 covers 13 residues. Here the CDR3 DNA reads TGTGCCAGCAGCTTGGCCCTTGGCTACGAGCAGTACTTC. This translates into CASSLALGYEQYF.

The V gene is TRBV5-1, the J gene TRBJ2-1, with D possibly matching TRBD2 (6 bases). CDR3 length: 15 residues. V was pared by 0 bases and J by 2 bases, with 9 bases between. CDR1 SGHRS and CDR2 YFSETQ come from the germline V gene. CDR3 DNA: TGCGCCAGCAGCTTGGACGGGGGAGCCTACAATGAGCAGTTCTTC. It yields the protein CASSLDGGAYNEQFF.

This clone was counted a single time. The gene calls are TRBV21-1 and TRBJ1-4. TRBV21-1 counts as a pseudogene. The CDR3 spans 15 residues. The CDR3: CASSAQPPTNEKLFF. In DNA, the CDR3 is TGTGCCAGCAGCGCCCAACCACCCACTAATGAAAAACTGTTTTTT.

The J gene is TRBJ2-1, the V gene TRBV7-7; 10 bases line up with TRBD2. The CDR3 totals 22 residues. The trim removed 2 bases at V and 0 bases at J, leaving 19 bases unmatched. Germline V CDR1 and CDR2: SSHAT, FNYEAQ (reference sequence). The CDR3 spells CASSLSPPLLSGGTSSYNEQFF. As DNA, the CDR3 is TGTGCCAGCAGCTTATCCCCCCCTCTTCTTAGCGGGGGGACGAGCTCCTACAATGAGCAGTTCTTC.

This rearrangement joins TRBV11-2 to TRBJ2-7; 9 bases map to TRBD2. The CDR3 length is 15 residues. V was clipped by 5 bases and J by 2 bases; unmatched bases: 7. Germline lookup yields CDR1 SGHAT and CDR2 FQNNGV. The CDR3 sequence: CASSGPSGDPYEQYF. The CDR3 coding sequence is TGTGCCAGCAGCGGCCCTAGCGGGGATCCCTACGAGCAGTACTTC.

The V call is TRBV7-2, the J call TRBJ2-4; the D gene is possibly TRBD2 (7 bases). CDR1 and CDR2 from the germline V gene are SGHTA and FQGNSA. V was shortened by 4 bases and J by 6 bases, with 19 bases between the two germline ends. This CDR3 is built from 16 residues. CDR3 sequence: CASSWPEQGLRNIQYF. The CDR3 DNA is TGTGCCAGCAGCTGGCCCGAACAGGGACTACGAAACATTCAGTACTTC. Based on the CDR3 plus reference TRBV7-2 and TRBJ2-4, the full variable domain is GAGVSQSPSNKVTEKGKDVELRCDPISGHTALYWYRQSLGQGLEFLIYFQGNSAPDKSGLPSDRFSAERTGGSVSTLTIQRTQQEDSAVYLCASSWPEQGLRNIQYFGAGTRLSVL.

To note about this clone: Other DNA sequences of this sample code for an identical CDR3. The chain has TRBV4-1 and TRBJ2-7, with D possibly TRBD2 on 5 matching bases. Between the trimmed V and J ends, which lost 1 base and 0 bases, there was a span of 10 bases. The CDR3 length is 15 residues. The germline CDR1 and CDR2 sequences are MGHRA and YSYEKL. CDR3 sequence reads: CASSQGRGVSYEQYF. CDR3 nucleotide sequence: TGCGCCAGCAGCCAAGGTCGGGGAGTCTCCTACGAGCAGTACTTC.

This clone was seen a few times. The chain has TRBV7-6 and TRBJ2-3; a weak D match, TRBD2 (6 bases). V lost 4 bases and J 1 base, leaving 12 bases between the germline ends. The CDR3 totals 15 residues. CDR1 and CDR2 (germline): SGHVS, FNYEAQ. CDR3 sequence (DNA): TGTGCCAGCAGCTCCAGGGAGGAGGGCACAGATACGCAGTATTTT. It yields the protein CASSSREEGTDTQYF.

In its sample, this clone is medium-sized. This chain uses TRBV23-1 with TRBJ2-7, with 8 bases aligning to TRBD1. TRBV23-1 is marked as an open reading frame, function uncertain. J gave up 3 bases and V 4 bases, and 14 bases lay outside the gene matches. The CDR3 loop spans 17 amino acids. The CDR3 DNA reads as TGCGCCAGCAGTCGGGAGGACAGGGCCGGAATAAGCTACGAGCAGTACTTC. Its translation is CASSREDRAGISYEQYF.

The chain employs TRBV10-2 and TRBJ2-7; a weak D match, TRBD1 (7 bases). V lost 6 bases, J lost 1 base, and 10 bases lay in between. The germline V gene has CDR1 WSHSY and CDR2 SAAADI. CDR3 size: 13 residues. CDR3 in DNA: TGCGCCAGCAGCGCGGGACAGTCCTACGAGCAGTACTTC. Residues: CASSAGQSYEQYF.

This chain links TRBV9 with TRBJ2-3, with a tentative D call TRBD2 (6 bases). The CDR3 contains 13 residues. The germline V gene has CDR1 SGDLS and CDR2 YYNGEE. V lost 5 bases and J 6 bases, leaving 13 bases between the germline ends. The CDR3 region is CASRASAADTQYF. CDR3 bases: TGTGCCAGCAGGGCTAGCGCAGCGGATACGCAGTATTTT.

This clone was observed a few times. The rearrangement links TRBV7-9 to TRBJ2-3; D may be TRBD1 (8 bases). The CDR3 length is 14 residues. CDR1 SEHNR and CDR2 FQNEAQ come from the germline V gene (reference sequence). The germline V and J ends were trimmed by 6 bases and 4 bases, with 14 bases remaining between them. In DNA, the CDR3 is TGTGCCAGCAGTCCAACAGGGGGGGCAGATACGCAGTATTTT. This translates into CASSPTGGADTQYF.

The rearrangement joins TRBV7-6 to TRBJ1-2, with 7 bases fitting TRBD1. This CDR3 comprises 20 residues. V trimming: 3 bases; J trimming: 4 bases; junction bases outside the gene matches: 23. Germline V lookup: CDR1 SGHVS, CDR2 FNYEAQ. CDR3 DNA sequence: TGTGCCAGCAGCTTGGGGTACAGGGGCCGCTTCGCTAAGACCTTCTATGGCTACACCTTC. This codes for CASSLGYRGRFAKTFYGYTF.

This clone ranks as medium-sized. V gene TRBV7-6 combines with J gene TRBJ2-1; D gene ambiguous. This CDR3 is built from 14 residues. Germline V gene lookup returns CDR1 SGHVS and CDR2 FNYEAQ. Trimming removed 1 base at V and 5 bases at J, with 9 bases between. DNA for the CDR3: TGTGCCAGCAGCTTAGAAGGCCCTGACAATGAGCAGTTCTTC. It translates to CASSLEGPDNEQFF.

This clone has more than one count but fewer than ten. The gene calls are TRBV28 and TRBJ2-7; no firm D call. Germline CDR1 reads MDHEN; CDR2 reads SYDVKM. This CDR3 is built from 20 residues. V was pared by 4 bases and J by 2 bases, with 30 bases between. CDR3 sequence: CASSSGIFRLFQKNTYEQYF. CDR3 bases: TGTGCCAGCAGTTCTGGGATTTTCCGACTTTTCCAGAAAAATACCTACGAGCAGTACTTC. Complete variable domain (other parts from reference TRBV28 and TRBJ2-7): DVKVTQSSRYLVKRTGEKVFLECVQDMDHENMFWYRQDPGLGLRLIYFSYDVKMKEKGDIPEGYSVSREKKERFSLILESASTNQTSMYLCASSSGIFRLFQKNTYEQYFGPGTRLTVT.

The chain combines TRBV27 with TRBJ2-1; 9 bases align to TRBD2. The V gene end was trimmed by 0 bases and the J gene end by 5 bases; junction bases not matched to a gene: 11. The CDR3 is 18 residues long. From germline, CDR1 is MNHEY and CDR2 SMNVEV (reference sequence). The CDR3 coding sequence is TGTGCCAGCAGTTTATCGGTAATAGCGGGAGAACAAGACAATGAGCAGTTCTTC. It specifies CASSLSVIAGEQDNEQFF.

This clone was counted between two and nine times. The CDR3 bases are TGTGCCAGCAGCGTAGGCGGGGGGAACCAAGAGACCCAGTACTTC. The encoded protein is CASSVGGGNQETQYF. This sequence joins TRBV9 and TRBJ2-5, with 8 nucleotides matching TRBD2. Germline V gene data show CDR1 as SGDLS and CDR2 as YYNGEE. The CDR3 contains 15 residues. The J segment lost 0 bases and the V segment lost 0 bases, leaving 1 base of the junction unmatched.

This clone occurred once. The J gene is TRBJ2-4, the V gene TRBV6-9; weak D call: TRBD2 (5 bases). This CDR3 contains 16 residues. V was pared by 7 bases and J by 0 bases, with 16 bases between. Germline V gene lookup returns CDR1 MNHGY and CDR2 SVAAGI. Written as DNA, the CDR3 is TGTGCCAGCACCAAAGTCTATGGACTAGCCAAAAACATTCAGTACTTC. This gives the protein CASTKVYGLAKNIQYF.

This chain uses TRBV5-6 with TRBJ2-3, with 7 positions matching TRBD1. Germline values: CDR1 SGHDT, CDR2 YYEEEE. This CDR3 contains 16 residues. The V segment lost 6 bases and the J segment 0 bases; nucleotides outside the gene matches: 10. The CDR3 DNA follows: TGTGCCAGCACGAATCTAAGGGGACAGAGCACAGATACGCAGTATTTT. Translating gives CASTNLRGQSTDTQYF.